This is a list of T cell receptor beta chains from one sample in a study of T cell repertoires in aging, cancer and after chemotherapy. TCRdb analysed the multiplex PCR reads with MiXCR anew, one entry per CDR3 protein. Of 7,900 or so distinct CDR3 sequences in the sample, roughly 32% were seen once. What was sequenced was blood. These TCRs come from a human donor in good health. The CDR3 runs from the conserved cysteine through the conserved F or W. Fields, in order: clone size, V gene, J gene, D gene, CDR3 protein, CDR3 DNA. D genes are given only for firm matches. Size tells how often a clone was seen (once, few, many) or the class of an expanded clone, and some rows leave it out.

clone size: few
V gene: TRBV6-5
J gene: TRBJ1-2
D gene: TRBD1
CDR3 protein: CASSYPGTARGYTF
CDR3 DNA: TGTGCCAGCAGTTACCCCGGGACAGCTCGTGGCTACACCTTC

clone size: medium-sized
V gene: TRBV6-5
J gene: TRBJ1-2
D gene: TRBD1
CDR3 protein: CASSPRTGKGYGYTF
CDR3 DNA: TGTGCCAGCAGTCCTAGGACAGGGAAAGGCTATGGCTACACCTTC

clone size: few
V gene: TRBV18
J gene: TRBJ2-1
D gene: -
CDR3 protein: CASSRGDTYNEQFF
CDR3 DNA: TGTGCCAGCTCCCGGGGGGACACCTACAATGAGCAGTTCTTC

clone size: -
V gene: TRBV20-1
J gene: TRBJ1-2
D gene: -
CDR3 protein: CSARDRRTSYGYTF
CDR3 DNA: TGCAGTGCTAGAGATCGAAGGACTTCCTATGGCTACACCTTC

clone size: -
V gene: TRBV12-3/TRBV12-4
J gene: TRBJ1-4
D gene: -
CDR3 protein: CASSHERGVSTNEKLFF
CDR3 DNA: TGTGCCAGCAGTCATGAAAGGGGAGTCTCGACTAATGAAAAACTGTTTTTT

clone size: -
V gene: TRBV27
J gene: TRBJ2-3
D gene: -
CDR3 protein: CASRAGSTDTQYF
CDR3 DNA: TGTGCCAGCAGAGCAGGGAGCACAGATACGCAGTATTTT

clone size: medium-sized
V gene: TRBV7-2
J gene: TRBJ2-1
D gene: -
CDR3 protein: CASRLYNEQFF
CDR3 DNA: TGTGCCAGCAGGCTATACAATGAGCAGTTCTTC

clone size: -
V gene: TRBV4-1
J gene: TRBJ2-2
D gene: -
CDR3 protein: CASSQGPLTRQRNTGELFF
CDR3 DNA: TGCGCCAGCAGCCAAGGTCCCCTGACGAGACAGAGGAACACCGGGGAGCTGTTTTTT

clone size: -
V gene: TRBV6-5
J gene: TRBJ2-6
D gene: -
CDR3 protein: CASSYSIALSGANVLTF
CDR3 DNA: TGTGCCAGCAGTTACTCTATAGCTCTCTCTGGGGCCAACGTCCTGACTTTC

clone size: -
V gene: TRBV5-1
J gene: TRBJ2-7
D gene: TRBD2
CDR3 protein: CASAVSGAPEQYF
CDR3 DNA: TGCGCCAGCGCGGTGAGCGGGGCCCCTGAGCAGTACTTC

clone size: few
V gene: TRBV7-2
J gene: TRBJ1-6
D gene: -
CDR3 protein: CASSPRGNSPLHF
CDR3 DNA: TGTGCCAGCAGTCCGAGAGGGAATTCACCCCTCCACTTT

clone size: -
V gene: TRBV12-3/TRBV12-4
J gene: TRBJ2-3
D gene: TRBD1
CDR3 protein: CASGPGQGRDTQYF
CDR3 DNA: TGTGCTAGTGGACCGGGACAGGGAAGGGATACGCAGTATTTT

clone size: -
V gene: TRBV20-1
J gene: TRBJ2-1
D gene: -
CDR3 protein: CSAERGGEGHNEQFF
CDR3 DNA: TGCAGTGCGGAGAGAGGGGGGGAGGGCCACAATGAGCAGTTCTTC

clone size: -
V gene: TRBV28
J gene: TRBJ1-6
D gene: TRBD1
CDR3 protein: CASSGTGDYNSPLHF
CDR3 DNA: TGTGCCAGCAGTGGGACAGGCGACTATAATTCACCCCTCCACTTT

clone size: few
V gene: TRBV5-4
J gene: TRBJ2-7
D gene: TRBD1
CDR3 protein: CASSHPPGQGFYEQYF
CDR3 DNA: TGTGCCAGCAGCCACCCCCCGGGACAGGGCTTCTACGAGCAGTACTTC

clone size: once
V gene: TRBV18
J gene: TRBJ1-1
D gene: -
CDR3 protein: CASSPDRTNTEAFF
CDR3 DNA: TGTGCCAGCTCTCCCGACAGGACGAACACTGAAGCTTTCTTT

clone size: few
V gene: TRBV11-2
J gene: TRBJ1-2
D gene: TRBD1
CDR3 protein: CASSPGTGDGYTF
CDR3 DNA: TGTGCCAGCAGCCCTGGGACAGGGGATGGCTACACCTTC

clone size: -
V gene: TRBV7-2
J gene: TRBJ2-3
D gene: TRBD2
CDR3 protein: CASSFSGESSTDTQYF
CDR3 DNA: TGTGCCAGCAGTTTTAGCGGGGAGTCTAGCACAGATACGCAGTATTTT

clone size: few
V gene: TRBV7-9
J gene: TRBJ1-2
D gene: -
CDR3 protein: CASSWTVLSFNYGYTF
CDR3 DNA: TGTGCCAGCAGCTGGACAGTACTTTCCTTTAACTATGGCTACACCTTC

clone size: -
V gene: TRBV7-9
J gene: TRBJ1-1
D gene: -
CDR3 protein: CASSFVGKSEAFF
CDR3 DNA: TGTGCCAGCAGCTTTGTCGGAAAGTCTGAAGCTTTCTTT

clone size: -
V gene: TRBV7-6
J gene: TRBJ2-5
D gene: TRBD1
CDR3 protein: CASKSSGTGRKTQYF
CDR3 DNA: TGTGCCAGCAAGTCTTCCGGGACAGGGAGAAAGACCCAGTACTTC

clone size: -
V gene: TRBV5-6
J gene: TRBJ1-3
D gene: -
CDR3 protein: CASSLNPALGNTIYF
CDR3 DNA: TGTGCCAGCAGCTTAAACCCCGCGTTAGGAAACACCATATATTTT

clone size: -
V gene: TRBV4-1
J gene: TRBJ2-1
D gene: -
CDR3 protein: CASSQVGGLLNNEQFF
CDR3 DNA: TGCGCCAGCAGCCAAGTAGGAGGACTACTAAACAATGAGCAGTTCTTC

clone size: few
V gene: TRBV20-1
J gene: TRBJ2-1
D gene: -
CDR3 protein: CSARASAYNEQFF
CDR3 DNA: TGCAGTGCTAGAGCGAGCGCATACAATGAGCAGTTCTTC

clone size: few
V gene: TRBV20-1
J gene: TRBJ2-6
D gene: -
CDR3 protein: CSARAPRGVLGANVLTF
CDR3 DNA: TGCAGTGCTAGAGCCCCCAGGGGGGTTCTCGGGGCCAACGTCCTGACTTTC

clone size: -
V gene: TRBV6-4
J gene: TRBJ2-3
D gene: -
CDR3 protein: CASSAGATDTQYF
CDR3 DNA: TGTGCCAGCAGTGCGGGAGCCACAGATACGCAGTATTTT

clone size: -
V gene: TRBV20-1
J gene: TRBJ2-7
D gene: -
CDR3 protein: CSASEEYELYF
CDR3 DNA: TGCAGTGCTAGTGAGGAGTACGAGCTGTACTTC